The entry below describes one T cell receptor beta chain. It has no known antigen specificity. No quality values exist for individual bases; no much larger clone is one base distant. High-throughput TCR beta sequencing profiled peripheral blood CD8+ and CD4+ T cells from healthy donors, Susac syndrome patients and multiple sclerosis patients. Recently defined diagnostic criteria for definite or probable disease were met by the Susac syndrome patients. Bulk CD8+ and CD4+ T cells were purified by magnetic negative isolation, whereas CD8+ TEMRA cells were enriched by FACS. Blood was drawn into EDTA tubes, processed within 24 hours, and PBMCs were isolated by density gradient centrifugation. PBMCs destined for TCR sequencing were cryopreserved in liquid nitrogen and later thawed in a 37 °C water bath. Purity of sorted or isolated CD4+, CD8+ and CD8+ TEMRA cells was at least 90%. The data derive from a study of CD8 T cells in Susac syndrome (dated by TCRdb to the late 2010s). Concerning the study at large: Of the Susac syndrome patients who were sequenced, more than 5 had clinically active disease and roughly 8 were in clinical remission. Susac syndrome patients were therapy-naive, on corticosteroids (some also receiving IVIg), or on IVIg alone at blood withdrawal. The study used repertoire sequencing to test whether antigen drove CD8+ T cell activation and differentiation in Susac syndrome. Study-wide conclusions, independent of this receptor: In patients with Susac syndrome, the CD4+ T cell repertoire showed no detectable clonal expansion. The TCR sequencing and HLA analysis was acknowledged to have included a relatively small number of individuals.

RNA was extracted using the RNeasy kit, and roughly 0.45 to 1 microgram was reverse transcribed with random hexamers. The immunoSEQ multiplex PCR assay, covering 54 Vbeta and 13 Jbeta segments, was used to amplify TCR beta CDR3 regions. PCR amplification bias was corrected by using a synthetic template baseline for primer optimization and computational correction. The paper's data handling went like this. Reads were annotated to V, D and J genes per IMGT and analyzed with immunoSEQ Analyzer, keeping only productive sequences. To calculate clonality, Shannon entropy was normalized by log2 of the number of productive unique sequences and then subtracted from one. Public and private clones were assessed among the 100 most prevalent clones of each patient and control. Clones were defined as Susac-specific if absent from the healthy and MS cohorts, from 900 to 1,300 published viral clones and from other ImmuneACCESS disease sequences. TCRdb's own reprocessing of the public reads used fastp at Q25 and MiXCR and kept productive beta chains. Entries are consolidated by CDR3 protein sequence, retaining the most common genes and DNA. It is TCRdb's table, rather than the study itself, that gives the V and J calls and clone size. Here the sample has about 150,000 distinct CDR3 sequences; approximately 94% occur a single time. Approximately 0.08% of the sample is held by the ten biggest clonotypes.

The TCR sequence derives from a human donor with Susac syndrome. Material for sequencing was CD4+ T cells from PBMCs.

The sequence in DNA is TGTGCCAGCAGCCCTTCCGGGACTCGGACCTACAATGAGCAGTTCTTC. Translated, it gives CASSPSGTRTYNEQFF. The chain uses TRBV4-2 and TRBJ2-1, with a tentative D gene TRBD2 over 6 matching bases. The CDR3 has 16 amino acids, counting the end cysteine and phenylalanine. The only DNA kept is the CDR3, 48 bases in frame from the first base. Trimming removed 4 bases from V and 2 bases from J, leaving 15 bases between the germline ends. According to the germline V gene, CDR1 reads LGHNA and CDR2 reads YNFKEQ.